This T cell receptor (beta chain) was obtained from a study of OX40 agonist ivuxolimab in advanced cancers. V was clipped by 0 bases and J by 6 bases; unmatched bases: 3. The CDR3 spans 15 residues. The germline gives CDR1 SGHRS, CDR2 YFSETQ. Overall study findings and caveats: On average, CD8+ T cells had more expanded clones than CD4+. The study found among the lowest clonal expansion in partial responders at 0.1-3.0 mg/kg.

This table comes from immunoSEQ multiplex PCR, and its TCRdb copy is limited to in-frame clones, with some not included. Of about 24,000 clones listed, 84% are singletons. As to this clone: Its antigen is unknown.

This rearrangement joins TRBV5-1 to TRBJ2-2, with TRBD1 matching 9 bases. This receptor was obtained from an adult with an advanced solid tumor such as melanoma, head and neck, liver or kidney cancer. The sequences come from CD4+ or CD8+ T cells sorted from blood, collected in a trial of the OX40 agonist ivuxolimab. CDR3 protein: CASSLGQGDSGELFF. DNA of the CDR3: TGCGCCAGCAGCTTGGGACAGGGGGATTCCGGGGAGCTGTTTTTT.